The 21 T cell receptor beta chains given below trace back to one sample, sequenced in a study of cytomegalovirus exposure and HLA in healthy donors (dated by TCRdb to about 2017). Library preparation was by the immunoSEQ multiplex PCR assay. This immuneACCESS table, as held by TCRdb, lists in-frame sequences with V and J called but not all clones. Of the missing ones, under half trace to an unresolved V gene in checked studies; the others have no known cause. The sample data list over 110,000 clones, and 85% to 90% of these were observed just once. Of the sample, 7.5% to 9% is held by the ten largest clones. The sequenced sample consisted of PBMCs. The receptor set was obtained from a man between 18 and 35 years old in good health and CMV-seropositive.

CDR3 loop: CASSRDRVQETQYF. CDR3 DNA sequence: TGTGCCAGCAGCCGTGACAGGGTCCAAGAGACCCAGTACTTC. This chain connects TRBV7-8 to TRBJ2-5, with 7 bases aligning to TRBD1. V lost 5 bases and J lost 1; bases outside the gene matches: 4. The germline V gene encodes CDR1 SGHVS and CDR2 FQNEAQ. The CDR3 consists of 14 residues.

The rearrangement joins TRBV4-1 to TRBJ1-2; 10 bases match TRBD1. The CDR3 covers 17 residues. The V gene end was trimmed by 2 bases and the J gene end by 4 bases; junction bases not matched to a gene: 10. Looked up from germline, CDR1 is MGHRA and CDR2 is YSYEKL. Written as DNA, the CDR3 is TGCGCCAGCAGCCAAATTCTTCGGGACAGGGGATTCTATGGCTACACCTTC. Translation gives CASSQILRDRGFYGYTF.

A few counts support this clone. V and J are TRBV16 and TRBJ2-7, with D possibly being TRBD1 (6 bases). The ends were cut back, 5 bases at V and 3 bases at J, with 8 bases in the middle. This CDR3 region has 12 residues. CDR1 is KGHSY, CDR2 FQNENV, per germline. CDR3 nucleotide sequence: TGTGCCAGCAGCTTCAGGGGCTACGAGCAGTACTTC. Its protein is CASSFRGYEQYF. Filled out from reference TRBV16 and TRBJ2-7, the complete variable domain reads GEEVAQTPKHLVRGEGQKAKLYCAPIKGHSYVFWYQQVLKNEFKFLISFQNENVFDETGMPKERFSAKCLPNSPCSLEIQATKLEDSAVYFCASSFRGYEQYFGPGTRLTVT.

The chain links TRBV9 to TRBJ1-2, with unresolved D. The CDR3 totals 15 residues. The germline V gene has CDR1 SGDLS and CDR2 YYNGEE. The V end lost 1 base, the J end lost 4 bases, and 14 bases lay between the germline ends. The CDR3 DNA reads as TGTGCCAGCAGCGTATCACAGAATTTCGGCTATGGCTACACCTTC. It yields the protein CASSVSQNFGYGYTF.

The chain recombines TRBV7-9 with TRBJ2-5; 10 nucleotides agree with TRBD2. Germline loops: CDR1 SEHNR, CDR2 FQNEAQ (reference sequence). This CDR3 contains 15 residues. With V trimmed by 2 bases and J by 3 bases, 3 bases remained unmatched. The CDR3 sequence: CASSLNLAGEETQYF. CDR3 in DNA: TGTGCCAGCAGCTTAAACCTAGCGGGGGAAGAGACCCAGTACTTC.

The V call is TRBV7-8, the J call TRBJ1-1; D is uncertain. The CDR3 consists of 15 residues. V was shortened by 0 bases and J by 7 bases, with 15 bases between the two germline ends. The germline gives CDR1 SGHVS, CDR2 FQNEAQ. The CDR3 DNA follows: TGTGCCAGCAGCTTAGCGCGGGTAGTCGATATTGAAGCTTTCTTT. Translated: CASSLARVVDIEAFF.

The V call is TRBV6-6, the J call TRBJ2-1; D possibly corresponds to TRBD2 (6 bases). Looked up from germline, CDR1 is MNHNY and CDR2 is SVGAGI (reference sequence). The CDR3 has 14 residues. Trimming took 2 bases from V and 8 from J, leaving 13 bases between them. The CDR3: CASSYGTLGDEQFF. The CDR3 DNA reads as TGTGCCAGCAGTTACGGGACTCTAGGGGATGAGCAGTTCTTC.

The V gene is TRBV5-1, the J gene TRBJ2-7; D is possibly TRBD2 (7 bases). The CDR3 is made up of 13 amino acids. V was shortened by 3 bases and J by 5 bases, with 12 bases between the two germline ends. Germline V gives CDR1 SGHRS, CDR2 YFSETQ. CDR3 loop: CASSWREGDEQYF. The CDR3 DNA sequence: TGCGCCAGCAGCTGGAGGGAGGGGGACGAGCAGTACTTC.

The chain recombines TRBV16 with TRBJ2-7; 9 nucleotides agree with TRBD2. CDR1 KGHSY and CDR2 FQNENV come from the germline V gene. The CDR3 totals 15 residues. V lost 3 bases to trimming and J lost 0 bases; unmatched junction nucleotides: 3. CDR3 region: CASSHLSGSSYEQYF. The CDR3 region has the DNA TGTGCCAGCAGCCACCTTAGCGGGAGCTCCTACGAGCAGTACTTC.

This chain joins TRBV5-1 and TRBJ2-5; 11 nucleotides agree with TRBD2. Germline V gene sequence: CDR1 SGHRS, CDR2 YFSETQ. CDR3 length: 15 residues. V lost 1 base and J lost 5; bases outside the gene matches: 4. The DNA for the CDR3 is TGCGCCAGCAGCTTGAATAGCGGGAGGGCCGAGACCCAGTACTTC. It encodes CASSLNSGRAETQYF.

The V and J genes are TRBV27 and TRBJ2-7, with no clear D. Germline-derived CDR1 and CDR2 are MNHEY and SMNVEV (reference sequence). With 5 bases removed from V and 6 bases from J, the gap between germline ends came to 8 bases. The CDR3 spans 11 residues. DNA of the CDR3: TGTGCCAGCAGTCTGGGCACCGAGCAGTACTTC. It specifies CASSLGTEQYF.

This clone was seen more than once but under ten times. The identical CDR3 is also encoded by other nucleotide sequences in the sample. V and J are TRBV2 and TRBJ1-5; 7 bases fit TRBD1. CDR1 is SNHLY, CDR2 FYNNEI, per germline. The junction had 7 bases not matched to a gene; V was cut back by 6 bases and J by 2 bases. CDR3 length: 15 residues. CDR3 in DNA: TGTGCCAGCAGCGAATTGACAGGGCGCAATCAGCCCCAGCATTTT. Its translation is CASSELTGRNQPQHF.

The chain links TRBV27 to TRBJ1-4; TRBD1 might be the D (6 bases). V dropped 6 bases and J dropped 2 bases, with 10 bases sitting between them. Germline CDR1 and CDR2: MNHEY and SMNVEV (reference sequence). The CDR3 has 14 amino acids. CDR3 nucleotide sequence: TGTGCCAGCAGAAGGGGGGGGACTAATGAAAAACTGTTTTTT. It specifies CASRRGGTNEKLFF.

The V and J genes are TRBV9 and TRBJ2-3, with 8 nucleotides matching TRBD2. The CDR3 has 16 amino acids. Unmatched junction bases numbered 7, after V lost 0 bases and J lost 4 bases. CDR1 is SGDLS, CDR2 YYNGEE, per germline. In DNA, the CDR3 is TGTGCCAGCAGCGTAGCTAGGACTAGCAAGCCAGATACGCAGTATTTT. Translation gives CASSVARTSKPDTQYF.

The CDR3 coding sequence is TGTGCCAGCAGTGGACGGGACAGGATTTCCTACGAGCAGTACTTC. Protein: CASSGRDRISYEQYF. This rearrangement joins TRBV6-1 to TRBJ2-7; 8 nucleotides align to TRBD1. J gave up 1 base and V 4 bases, and 6 bases lay outside the gene matches. Germline V gene data show CDR1 as MNHNS and CDR2 as SASEGT. The CDR3 runs to 15 residues.

This clone occurred once. CDR3 DNA: TGTGCCAGTAGCCACAGGGGGGGTGGCTACACCTTC. It codes for CASSHRGGGYTF. The rearrangement uses TRBV19 and TRBJ1-2, with 8 bases matching TRBD1. The ends lost 6 bases at V and 7 bases at J; junction bases unmatched: 4. The V gene's germline CDR1 is LNHDA and CDR2 SQIVND (reference sequence). CDR3 length: 12 residues.

The chain is built from TRBV28 and TRBJ2-2, with 7 bases lining up with TRBD1. The CDR3 is 15 residues long. Germline trimming cut 6 bases from V and 2 bases from J; bases unmatched to any gene: 6. CDR1 and CDR2 from the germline V gene are MDHEN and SYDVKM. The CDR3 loop is CASSKGTVNTGELFF. CDR3 coding DNA: TGTGCCAGCAGCAAAGGGACAGTTAACACCGGGGAGCTGTTTTTT.

This chain links TRBV10-3 with TRBJ2-7, with TRBD2 matching 7 bases. Losses at the gene ends were 5 bases for V and 3 bases for J; bases not matched to a gene: 10. The germline V gene has CDR1 ENHRY and CDR2 SYGVKD. The CDR3 spans 15 residues. The chain's CDR3 is CAISRDYAGGYEQYF. The CDR3 DNA reads as TGTGCCATCAGTCGGGACTACGCAGGAGGCTACGAGCAGTACTTC.

The chain recombines TRBV5-8 with TRBJ2-5, with 8 bases matching TRBD1. Germline V gene lookup returns CDR1 SGHTS and CDR2 YDEGEE. Unmatched junction bases numbered 10, after V lost 4 bases and J lost 5 bases. CDR3 size: 15 residues. CDR3 coding DNA: TGTGCCAGCAGCCAGGGGGCCTTGGGGTTGGAGACCCAGTACTTC. As protein: CASSQGALGLETQYF.

A word on this clone: The same CDR3 arises from other DNA sequences in this sample as well. The chain is built from TRBV27 and TRBJ2-5, with TRBD1 matching 7 bases. Germline lookup yields CDR1 MNHEY and CDR2 SMNVEV (reference sequence). After removal of 8 bases from V and 4 bases from J, the junction contained 4 bases not matched to a gene. This CDR3 spans 12 amino acids. CDR3 nucleotide sequence: TGTGCCAGCTCGACAGGGTTAGAGACCCAGTACTTC. Its translation is CASSTGLETQYF.

The CDR3: CASSVDPGVTYEQYF. The CDR3 DNA is TGTGCCAGCAGCGTAGACCCGGGAGTGACCTACGAGCAGTACTTC. This chain links TRBV9 with TRBJ2-7; tentatively, D is TRBD2 (6 bases). CDR3 length equals 15 residues. Germline lookup yields CDR1 SGDLS and CDR2 YYNGEE. V lost 0 bases, J lost 2 bases, and 12 bases lay in between.